A single TCR beta chain is shown here with its context. Antigen specificity is unknown. The CDR3 has 16 amino acids. Germline CDR1 reads SGDLS; CDR2 reads YYNGEE. The V and J ends lost 2 bases and 3 bases, in that order; junction bases with no gene match: 5. The sample belongs to a study of cytomegalovirus exposure and HLA in healthy donors. In the study overall: Drawn from HLA-typed donors, some 80 million unique TCRs were held in an early data release. Study results and caveats: Most TCR beta V segments were productive about 87% or about 30% of the time in an earlier analysis. Rarity held for most TCR sequences, but there were some public TCRs that occurred in many donors. TRBV6-2, TRBV6-3 and other indistinguishable V segments were excluded.

The PCR ran on 60 Vbeta and 13 Jbeta primers. TCRdb's table, derived via immunoSEQ multiplex PCR, lists solely in-frame clones and lacks some. Of about 180,000 clones in the sample, less than 80% are singletons; the top ten hold approximately 0.69%. Sequencing was carried out using PBMCs. This chain links TRBV9 with TRBJ1-1; 12 positions match TRBD1. This sequence originates from a woman aged 40 to 50 in good health and CMV-seronegative. The CDR3 DNA sequence: TGTGCCAGCAGCGTGGGACAGGGGGCTAAGGACACTGAAGCTTTCTTT. Protein sequence: CASSVGQGAKDTEAFF.